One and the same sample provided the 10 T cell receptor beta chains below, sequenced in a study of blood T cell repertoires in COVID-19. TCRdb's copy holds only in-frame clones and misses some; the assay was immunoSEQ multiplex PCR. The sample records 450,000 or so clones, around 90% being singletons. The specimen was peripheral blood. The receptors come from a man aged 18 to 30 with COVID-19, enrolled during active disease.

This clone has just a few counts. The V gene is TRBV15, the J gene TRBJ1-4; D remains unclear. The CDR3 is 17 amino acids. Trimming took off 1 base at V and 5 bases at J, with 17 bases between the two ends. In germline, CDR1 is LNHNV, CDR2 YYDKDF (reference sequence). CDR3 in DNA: TGTGCCACCAGCAGAGGGGCCTGGGCACGAGAGAATGAAAAACTGTTTTTT. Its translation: CATSRGAWARENEKLFF. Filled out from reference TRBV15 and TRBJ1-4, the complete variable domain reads DAMVIQNPRYQVTQFGKPVTLSCSQTLNHNVMYWYQQKSSQAPKLLFHYYDKDFNNEADTPDNFQSRRPNTSFCFLDIRSPGLGDTAMYLCATSRGAWARENEKLFFGSGTQLSVL.

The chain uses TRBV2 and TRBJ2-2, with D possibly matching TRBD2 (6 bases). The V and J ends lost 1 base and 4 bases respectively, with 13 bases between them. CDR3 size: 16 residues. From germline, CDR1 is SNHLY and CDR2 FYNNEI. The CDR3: CASSEDGSISTGELFF. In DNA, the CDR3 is TGTGCCAGCAGTGAAGACGGGAGCATTAGCACCGGGGAGCTGTTTTTT.

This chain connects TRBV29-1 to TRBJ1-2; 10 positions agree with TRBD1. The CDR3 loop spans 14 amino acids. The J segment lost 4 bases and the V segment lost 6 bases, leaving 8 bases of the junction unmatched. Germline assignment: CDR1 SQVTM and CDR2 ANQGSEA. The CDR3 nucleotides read TGCAGCGTGGTTGGACAGGGGGGGACCTATGGCTACACCTTC. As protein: CSVVGQGGTYGYTF.

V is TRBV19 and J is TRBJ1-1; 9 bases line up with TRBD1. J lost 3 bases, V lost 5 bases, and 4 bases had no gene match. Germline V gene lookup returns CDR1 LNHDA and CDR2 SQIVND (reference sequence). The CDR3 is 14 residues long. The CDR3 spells CASSQQGAYTEAFF. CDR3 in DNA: TGTGCCAGTAGTCAACAGGGGGCTTACACTGAAGCTTTCTTT.

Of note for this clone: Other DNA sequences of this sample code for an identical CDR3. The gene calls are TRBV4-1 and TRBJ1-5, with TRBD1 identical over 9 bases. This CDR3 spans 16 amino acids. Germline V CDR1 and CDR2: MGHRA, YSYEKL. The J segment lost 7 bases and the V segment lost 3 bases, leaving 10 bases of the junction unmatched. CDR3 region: CASSQMGQGKGQPQHF. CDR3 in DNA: TGCGCCAGCAGCCAGATGGGACAGGGCAAGGGACAGCCCCAGCATTTT.

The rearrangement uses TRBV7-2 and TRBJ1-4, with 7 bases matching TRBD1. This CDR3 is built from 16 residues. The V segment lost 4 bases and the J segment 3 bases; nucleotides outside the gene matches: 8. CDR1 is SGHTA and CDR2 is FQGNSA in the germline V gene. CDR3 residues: CASSYRGQRANEKLFF. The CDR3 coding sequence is TGTGCCAGCAGCTACAGGGGCCAGCGGGCTAATGAAAAACTGTTTTTT. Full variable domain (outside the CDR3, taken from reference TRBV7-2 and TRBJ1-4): GAGVSQSPSNKVTEKGKDVELRCDPISGHTALYWYRQSLGQGLEFLIYFQGNSAPDKSGLPSDRFSAERTGGSVSTLTIQRTQQEDSAVYLCASSYRGQRANEKLFFGSGTQLSVL.

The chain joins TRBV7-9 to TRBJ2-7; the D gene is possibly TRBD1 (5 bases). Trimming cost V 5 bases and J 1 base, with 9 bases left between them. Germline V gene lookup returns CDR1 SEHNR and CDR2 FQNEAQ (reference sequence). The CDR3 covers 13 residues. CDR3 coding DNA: TGTGCCAGCAGCCAGGGATATTCCTACGAGCAGTACTTC. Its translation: CASSQGYSYEQYF.

CDR3 sequence: CASSAGTGGSIQPQHF. CDR3 nucleotides: TGTGCCAGCTCGGCGGGGACAGGGGGCTCAATTCAGCCCCAGCATTTT. The V and J genes are TRBV18 and TRBJ1-5, with 12 nucleotides matching TRBD1. Unmatched junction bases numbered 9, after V lost 6 bases and J lost 6 bases. Germline V CDR1 and CDR2: KGHSH, LQKENI. This CDR3 comprises 16 residues.

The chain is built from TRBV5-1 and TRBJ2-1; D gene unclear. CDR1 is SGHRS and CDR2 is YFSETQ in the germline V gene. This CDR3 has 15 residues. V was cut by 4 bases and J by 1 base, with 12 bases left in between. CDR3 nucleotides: TGCGCCAGCAGCCGCAGGTTAGATTCCTACAATGAGCAGTTCTTC. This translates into CASSRRLDSYNEQFF.

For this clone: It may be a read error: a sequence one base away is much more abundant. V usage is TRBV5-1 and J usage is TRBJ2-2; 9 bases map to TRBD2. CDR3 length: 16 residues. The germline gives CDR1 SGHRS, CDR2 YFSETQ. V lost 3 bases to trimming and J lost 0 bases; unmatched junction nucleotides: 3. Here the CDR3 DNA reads TGCGCCAGCAGCTCGATAGCGGGAGCGAACACCGGGGAGCTGTTTTTT. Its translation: CASSSIAGANTGELFF.